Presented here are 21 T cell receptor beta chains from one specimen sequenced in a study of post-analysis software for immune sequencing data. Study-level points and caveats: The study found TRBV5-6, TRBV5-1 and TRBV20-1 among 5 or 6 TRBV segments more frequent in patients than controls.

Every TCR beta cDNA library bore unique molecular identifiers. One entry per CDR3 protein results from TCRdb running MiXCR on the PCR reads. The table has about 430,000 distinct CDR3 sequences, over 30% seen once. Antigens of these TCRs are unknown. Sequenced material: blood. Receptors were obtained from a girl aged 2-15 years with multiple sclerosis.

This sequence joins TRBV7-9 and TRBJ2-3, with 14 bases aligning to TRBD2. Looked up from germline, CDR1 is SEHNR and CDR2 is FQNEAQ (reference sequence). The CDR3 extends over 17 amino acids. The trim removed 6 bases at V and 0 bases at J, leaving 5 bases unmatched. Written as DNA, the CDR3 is TGTGCCAGCAGATGGACTAGCGGGGGGTCCAGCACAGATACGCAGTATTTT. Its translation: CASRWTSGGSSTDTQYF.

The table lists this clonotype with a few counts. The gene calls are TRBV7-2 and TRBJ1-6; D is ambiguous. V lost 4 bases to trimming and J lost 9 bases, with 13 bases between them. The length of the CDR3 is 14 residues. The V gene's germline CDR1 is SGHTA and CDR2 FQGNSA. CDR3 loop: CASSSPFLGSPLHF. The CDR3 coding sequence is TGTGCCAGCAGCTCGCCTTTTTTGGGTTCACCCCTCCACTTT.

In nucleotides, the CDR3 is TGTGCCAGCACGACAGCAATTTTAGCCAAAAACATTCAGTACTTC. It specifies CASTTAILAKNIQYF. The gene calls are TRBV12-3 or TRBV12-4 and TRBJ2-4; the D gene is possibly TRBD1 (5 bases). Trimming took 7 bases from V and 0 from J, leaving 13 bases between them. The CDR3 has 15 amino acids.

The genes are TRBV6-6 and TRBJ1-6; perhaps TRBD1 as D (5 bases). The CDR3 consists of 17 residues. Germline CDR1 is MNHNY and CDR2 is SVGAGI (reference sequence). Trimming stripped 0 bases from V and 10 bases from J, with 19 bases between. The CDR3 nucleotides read TGTGCCAGCAGTTACTCGATGGGGGATCTAATAAGGTCACCCCTCCACTTT. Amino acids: CASSYSMGDLIRSPLHF.

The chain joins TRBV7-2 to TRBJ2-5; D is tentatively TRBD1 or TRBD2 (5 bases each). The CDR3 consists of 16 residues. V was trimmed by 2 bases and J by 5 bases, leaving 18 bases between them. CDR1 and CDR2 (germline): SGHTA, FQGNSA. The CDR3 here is CASSLYPSGTVETQYF. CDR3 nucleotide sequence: TGTGCCAGCAGCTTATACCCATCAGGGACCGTTGAGACCCAGTACTTC.

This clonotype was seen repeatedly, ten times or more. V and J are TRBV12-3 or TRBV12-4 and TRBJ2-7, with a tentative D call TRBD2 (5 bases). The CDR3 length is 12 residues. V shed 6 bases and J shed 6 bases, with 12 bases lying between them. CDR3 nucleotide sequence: TGTGCCAGCAGCCTTATTGGAGGCGAGCAGTACTTC. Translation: CASSLIGGEQYF.

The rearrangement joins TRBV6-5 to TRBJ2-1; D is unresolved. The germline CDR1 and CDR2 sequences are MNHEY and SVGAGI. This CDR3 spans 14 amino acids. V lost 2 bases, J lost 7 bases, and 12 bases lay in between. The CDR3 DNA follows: TGTGCCAGCAGTTACCGATTTGGGTTTAATGAGCAGTTCTTC. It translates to CASSYRFGFNEQFF.

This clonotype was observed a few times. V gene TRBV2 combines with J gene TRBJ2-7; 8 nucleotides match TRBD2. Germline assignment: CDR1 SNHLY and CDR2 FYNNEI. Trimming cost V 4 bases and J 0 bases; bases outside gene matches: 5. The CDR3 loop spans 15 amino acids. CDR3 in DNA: TGTGCCAGCAGTGGGGACGGGGGGGGCTCCTACGAGCAGTACTTC. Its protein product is CASSGDGGGSYEQYF.

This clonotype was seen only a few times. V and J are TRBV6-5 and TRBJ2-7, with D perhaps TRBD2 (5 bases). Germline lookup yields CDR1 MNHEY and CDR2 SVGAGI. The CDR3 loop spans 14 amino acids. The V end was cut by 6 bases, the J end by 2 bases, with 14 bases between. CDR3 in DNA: TGTGCCAGCAGGGAGCTGAGGGTAGCCTACGAGCAGTACTTC. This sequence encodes CASRELRVAYEQYF.

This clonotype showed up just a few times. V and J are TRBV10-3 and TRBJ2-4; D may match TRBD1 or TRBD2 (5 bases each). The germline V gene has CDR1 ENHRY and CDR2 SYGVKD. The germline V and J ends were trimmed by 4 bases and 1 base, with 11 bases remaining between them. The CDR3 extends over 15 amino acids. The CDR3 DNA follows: TGTGCCATCAGTGTAGGCAGGGAGGCCAAAAACATTCAGTACTTC. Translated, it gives CAISVGREAKNIQYF.

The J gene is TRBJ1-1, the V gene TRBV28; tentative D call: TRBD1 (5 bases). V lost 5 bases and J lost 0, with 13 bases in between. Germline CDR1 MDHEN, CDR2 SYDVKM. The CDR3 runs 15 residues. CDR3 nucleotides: TGTGCCAGCAGTGGAGGGACTCACCTGAACACTGAAGCTTTCTTT. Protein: CASSGGTHLNTEAFF.

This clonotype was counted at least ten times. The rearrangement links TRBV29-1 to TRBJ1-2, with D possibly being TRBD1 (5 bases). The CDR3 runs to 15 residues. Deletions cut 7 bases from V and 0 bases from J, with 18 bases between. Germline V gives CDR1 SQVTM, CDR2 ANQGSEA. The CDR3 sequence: CSALLEGISNYGYTF. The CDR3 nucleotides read TGCAGCGCTCTTCTGGAGGGGATCTCTAACTATGGCTACACCTTC.

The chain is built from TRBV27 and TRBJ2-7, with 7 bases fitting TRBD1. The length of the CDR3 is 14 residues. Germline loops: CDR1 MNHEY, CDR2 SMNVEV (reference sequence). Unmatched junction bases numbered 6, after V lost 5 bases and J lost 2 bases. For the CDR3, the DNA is TGTGCCAGCAGTATCCGGGGACAGACCTACGAGCAGTACTTC. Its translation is CASSIRGQTYEQYF.

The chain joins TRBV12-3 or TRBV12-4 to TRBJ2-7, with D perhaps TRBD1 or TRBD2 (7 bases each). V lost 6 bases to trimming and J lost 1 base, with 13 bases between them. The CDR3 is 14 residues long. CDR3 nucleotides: TGTGCCAGCAGACTCCAGGGGGGGTCCTACGAGCAGTACTTC. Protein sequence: CASRLQGGSYEQYF.

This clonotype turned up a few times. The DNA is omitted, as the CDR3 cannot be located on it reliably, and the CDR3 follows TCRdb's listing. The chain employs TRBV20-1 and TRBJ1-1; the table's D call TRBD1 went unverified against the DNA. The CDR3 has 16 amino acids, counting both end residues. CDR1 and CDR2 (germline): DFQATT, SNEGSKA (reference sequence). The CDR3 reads CSAPNFGSGVATEAFF.

The CDR3 sequence is CASSWQTNTEAFF. In DNA form, the CDR3 reads TGCGCCAGCAGCTGGCAGACGAACACTGAAGCTTTCTTT. The J gene is TRBJ1-1, the V gene TRBV5-1; D remains unclear. The CDR3 covers 13 residues. Germline V CDR1 and CDR2: SGHRS, YFSETQ. Trimming pared 3 bases from V and 1 base from J, leaving 7 bases between. Full variable domain (rest looked up from reference TRBV5-1 and TRBJ1-1): KAGVTQTPRYLIKTRGQQVTLSCSPISGHRSVSWYQQTPGQGLQFLFEYFSETQRNKGNFPGRFSGRQFSNSRSEMNVSTLELGDSALYLCASSWQTNTEAFFGQGTRLTVV.

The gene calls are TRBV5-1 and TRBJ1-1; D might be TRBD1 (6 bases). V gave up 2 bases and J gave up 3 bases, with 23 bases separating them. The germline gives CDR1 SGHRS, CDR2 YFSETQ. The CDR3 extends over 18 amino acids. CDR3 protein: CASSFRWEEGGDYTEAFF. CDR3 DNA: TGCGCCAGCAGCTTTAGATGGGAGGAAGGGGGTGACTACACTGAAGCTTTCTTT.

The CDR3 nucleotides are TGTGCCAGCAGTTTCTTACAGGGCGGCGGGGAGCTGTTTTTT. It translates to CASSFLQGGGELFF. The chain uses TRBV12-3 or TRBV12-4 and TRBJ2-2; TRBD1 might be the D (6 bases). This CDR3 contains 14 residues. The V end was cut by 3 bases, the J end by 7 bases, with 12 bases between.

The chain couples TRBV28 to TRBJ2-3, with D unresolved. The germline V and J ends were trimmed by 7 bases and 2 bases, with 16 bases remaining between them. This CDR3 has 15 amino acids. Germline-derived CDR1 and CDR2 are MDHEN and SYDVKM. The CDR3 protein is CASTLSETFTDTQYF. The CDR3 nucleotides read TGTGCCAGCACCCTTAGTGAGACATTCACAGATACGCAGTATTTT.

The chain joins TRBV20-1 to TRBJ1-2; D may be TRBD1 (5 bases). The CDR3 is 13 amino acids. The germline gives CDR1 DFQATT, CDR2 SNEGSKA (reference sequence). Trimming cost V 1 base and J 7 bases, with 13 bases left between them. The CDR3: CSARAPGAAGYTF. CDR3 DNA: TGCAGTGCTAGAGCCCCCGGGGCCGCTGGCTACACCTTC.

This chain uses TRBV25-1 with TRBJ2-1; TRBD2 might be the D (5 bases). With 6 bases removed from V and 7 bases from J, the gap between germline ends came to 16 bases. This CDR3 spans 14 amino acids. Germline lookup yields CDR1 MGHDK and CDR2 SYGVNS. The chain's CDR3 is CASREEGSCNEQFF. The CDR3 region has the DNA TGTGCCAGCAGGGAAGAGGGTAGCTGTAATGAGCAGTTCTTC. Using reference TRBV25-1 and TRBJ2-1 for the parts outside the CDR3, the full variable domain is EADIYQTPRYLVIGTGKKITLECSQTMGHDKMYWYQQDPGMELHLIHYSYGVNSTEKGDLSSESTVSRIRTEHFPLTLESARPSHTSQYLCASREEGSCNEQFFGPGTRLTVL.